These 27 T cell receptor beta chains were sequenced from one sample in a study of blood T cell repertoires in COVID-19. Assay used: immunoSEQ multiplex PCR; TCRdb lists only in-frame clones, some missing. This repertoire shows about 150,000 clones, roughly 84% found once; its top ten account for around 9.5%. Sequencing input: peripheral blood. Every receptor here comes from a young man with COVID-19, enrolled during active disease.

The chain employs TRBV11-2 and TRBJ1-4; weak D call: TRBD1 (5 bases). Germline values: CDR1 SGHAT, CDR2 FQNNGV. The ends were cut back, 5 bases at V and 8 bases at J, with 9 bases in the middle. CDR3 size: 12 residues. CDR3 DNA: TGTGCCAGCAGCCACGGGGGAGAAAAACTGTTTTTT. This sequence encodes CASSHGGEKLFF.

This chain connects TRBV3-1 (or the pseudogene TRBV3-2) to TRBJ2-2, with D possibly being TRBD1 (5 bases). The V end was cut by 0 bases, the J end by 9 bases, with 17 bases between. Looked up from germline, CDR1 is LGHDT and CDR2 is YNNKEL (reference sequence). The CDR3 contains 16 residues. CDR3 DNA sequence: TGTGCCAGCAGCCAAGATTACACAGGTCGGACCAGGGAGCTGTTTTTT. Its translation is CASSQDYTGRTRELFF.

V and J are TRBV6-5 and TRBJ2-3; 10 nucleotides align to TRBD1. There are 15 residues in the CDR3. Germline lookup yields CDR1 MNHEY and CDR2 SVGAGI. With V trimmed by 6 bases and J by 4 bases, 7 bases remained unmatched. The CDR3 sequence: CASRRQGAISDTQYF. The DNA of the CDR3 is TGTGCCAGCAGGAGACAGGGGGCGATTTCAGATACGCAGTATTTT.

The chain couples TRBV5-1 to TRBJ2-6; D is perhaps TRBD2 (6 bases). CDR1 is SGHRS, CDR2 YFSETQ, per germline. This CDR3 has 15 amino acids. V gave up 4 bases and J gave up 4 bases, with 12 bases separating them. The CDR3 sequence is CASSPGGSGANVLTF. DNA for the CDR3: TGCGCCAGCAGCCCCGGGGGTTCGGGGGCCAACGTCCTGACTTTC.

The chain is built from TRBV5-5 and TRBJ1-4, with 8 bases that match TRBD1. The CDR3 is 15 amino acids. Per germline, CDR1 SGHKS and CDR2 YYEKEE (reference sequence). V lost 5 bases and J lost 8; bases outside the gene matches: 11. The chain's CDR3 is CASRPRTGKEEKLFF. The CDR3 coding sequence is TGTGCCAGCAGACCTCGGACAGGGAAGGAAGAAAAACTGTTTTTT. Full variable domain (rest looked up from reference TRBV5-5 and TRBJ1-4): DAGVTQSPTHLIKTRGQQVTLRCSPISGHKSVSWYQQVLGQGPQFIFQYYEKEERGRGNFPDRFSARQFPNYSSELNVNALLLGDSALYLCASRPRTGKEEKLFFGSGTQLSVL.

The chain couples TRBV2 to TRBJ2-1; the match to TRBD2 covers 15 bases. CDR1 and CDR2 from the germline V gene are SNHLY and FYNNEI. V trimming: 6 bases; J trimming: 4 bases; junction bases outside the gene matches: 10. The CDR3 runs 18 residues. CDR3 region: CASRGRTSGRARYNEQFF. CDR3 sequence (DNA): TGTGCCAGCAGAGGAAGGACTAGCGGGAGGGCCAGGTACAATGAGCAGTTCTTC.

This chain uses TRBV2 with TRBJ2-7; possible D gene TRBD2, 6 bases. The CDR3 totals 16 residues. Germline CDR1 reads SNHLY; CDR2 reads FYNNEI. V lost 5 bases and J lost 3, with 20 bases in between. CDR3 nucleotides: TGTGCCAGCAGTCGGGAGAGGGATTTTTCGGGCTACGAGCAGTACTTC. Translating gives CASSRERDFSGYEQYF. Full variable domain (remainder filled in from reference TRBV2 and TRBJ2-7): EPEVTQTPSHQVTQMGQEVILRCVPISNHLYFYWYRQILGQKVEFLVSFYNNEISEKSEIFDDQFSVERPDGSNFTLKIRSTKLEDSAMYFCASSRERDFSGYEQYFGPGTRLTVT.

This chain connects TRBV6-2 or TRBV6-3 to TRBJ1-5, with D uncertain. Looked up from germline, CDR1 is MNHEY and CDR2 is SVGEGT. V lost 3 bases and J 2 bases, leaving 11 bases between the germline ends. CDR3 length equals 15 residues. Here the CDR3 reads CASSYSLAGNQPQHF. The DNA for the CDR3 is TGTGCCAGCAGTTATTCACTAGCAGGCAATCAGCCCCAGCATTTT.

The J gene is TRBJ2-3, the V gene TRBV30, with a possible D match to TRBD1 (5 bases). Trimming pared 4 bases from V and 0 bases from J, leaving 14 bases between. Germline V gene lookup returns CDR1 GTSNPN and CDR2 SVGIG (reference sequence). CDR3 length equals 15 residues. Written as DNA, the CDR3 is TGTGCCTGGAAGCAGGGTGGAATAAGCACAGATACGCAGTATTTT. Its translation is CAWKQGGISTDTQYF.

This chain links TRBV10-2 with TRBJ2-7; D is possibly TRBD2 (6 bases). The CDR3 is made up of 13 amino acids. The V gene's germline CDR1 is WSHSY and CDR2 SAAADI. The germline V and J ends were trimmed by 5 bases and 0 bases, with 8 bases remaining between them. The CDR3 spells CASSPGSSYEQYF. The DNA for the CDR3 is TGCGCCAGCAGTCCCGGGAGCTCCTACGAGCAGTACTTC.

This chain connects TRBV7-2 to TRBJ1-4, with 10 bases that match TRBD1. The CDR3 is made up of 17 amino acids. The germline V gene encodes CDR1 SGHTA and CDR2 FQGNSA. J was trimmed by 8 bases and V by 0 bases; bases with no gene match: 9. This chain's CDR3 is CASSLAMLTGGREKLFF. In DNA, the CDR3 is TGTGCCAGCAGCTTAGCTATGCTGACAGGGGGCCGGGAAAAACTGTTTTTT.

The V gene is TRBV5-6, the J gene TRBJ2-1, with a possible D match to TRBD1 (5 bases). The V and J ends lost 0 bases and 4 bases respectively, with 11 bases between them. This CDR3 has 15 residues. The germline V gene has CDR1 SGHDT and CDR2 YYEEEE. The CDR3 nucleotides read TGTGCCAGCAGCTTGGGAACCGGACATTACAATGAGCAGTTCTTC. It yields the protein CASSLGTGHYNEQFF.

In its sample, this clone was seen a few times. The rearrangement uses TRBV6-1 and TRBJ1-2; D may be TRBD1 (5 bases). CDR3 length: 15 amino acids. Trimming removed 0 bases from V and 4 bases from J, with 12 bases in between. CDR1 is MNHNS and CDR2 is SASEGT in the germline V gene. The CDR3 loop is CASSEAGGRGYGYTF. Here the CDR3 DNA reads TGTGCCAGCAGTGAAGCGGGAGGGAGGGGCTATGGCTACACCTTC.

The chain recombines TRBV7-2 with TRBJ2-7; 7 bases fit TRBD1. This CDR3 is 14 amino acids long. Germline-derived CDR1 and CDR2 are SGHTA and FQGNSA. Trimming at V came to 5 bases and at J to 0 bases, leaving 4 bases not matched to a gene. CDR3: CASSQDRFSYEQYF. The CDR3 DNA reads TGTGCCAGCAGCCAGGACAGGTTCTCCTACGAGCAGTACTTC.

This rearrangement joins TRBV6-5 to TRBJ1-3; 7 bases are shared with TRBD1. This CDR3 spans 14 amino acids. Germline loops: CDR1 MNHEY, CDR2 SVGAGI. J was trimmed by 1 base and V by 7 bases; bases with no gene match: 4. CDR3: CASKGTASGNTIYF. Here the CDR3 DNA reads TGTGCCAGCAAGGGGACAGCTTCTGGAAACACCATATATTTT.

The V call is TRBV7-9, the J call TRBJ2-1; 11 nucleotides align to TRBD1. The CDR3 is 12 amino acids. After removal of 6 bases from V and 9 bases from J, the junction contained 1 base not matched to a gene. Germline lookup yields CDR1 SEHNR and CDR2 FQNEAQ (reference sequence). CDR3 sequence (DNA): TGTGCCAGCAGAGGGACAGGGGGTGAGCAGTTCTTC. Protein sequence: CASRGTGGEQFF.

The V gene is TRBV19, the J gene TRBJ2-1, with 12 bases matching TRBD2. V was clipped by 6 bases and J by 2 bases; unmatched bases: 2. CDR3 length equals 15 residues. Looked up from germline, CDR1 is LNHDA and CDR2 is SQIVND (reference sequence). The CDR3 DNA reads TGTGCCAGTAGCAGACTAGCGGGAGCCTACAATGAGCAGTTCTTC. Translating it yields CASSRLAGAYNEQFF. Variable domain in full (rest from reference TRBV19 and TRBJ2-1): DGGITQSPKYLFRKEGQNVTLSCEQNLNHDAMYWYRQDPGQGLRLIYYSQIVNDFQKGDIAEGYSVSREKKESFPLTVTSAQKNPTAFYLCASSRLAGAYNEQFFGPGTRLTVL.

This clone showed up just a few times. This chain joins TRBV6-2 or TRBV6-3 and TRBJ1-2; 10 bases agree with TRBD1. Per the germline V gene, CDR1 is MNHEY and CDR2 is SVGEGT. The CDR3 contains 15 residues. Losses at the gene ends were 6 bases for V and 4 bases for J; bases not matched to a gene: 8. CDR3 coding DNA: TGTGCCAGCAGCGACGGACAGGGGGGGGGCTATGGCTACACCTTC. Its protein product is CASSDGQGGGYGYTF.

The chain combines TRBV30 with TRBJ1-1, with D tentatively TRBD1 (6 bases). V dropped 4 bases and J dropped 0 bases, with 12 bases sitting between them. The length of the CDR3 is 14 residues. The germline V gene encodes CDR1 GTSNPN and CDR2 SVGIG (reference sequence). The CDR3 sequence is CAWTRTVLNTEAFF. CDR3 in DNA: TGTGCCTGGACCAGGACAGTTCTGAACACTGAAGCTTTCTTT.

V is TRBV5-5 and J is TRBJ2-1, with D hard to call. This CDR3 comprises 16 residues. V dropped 0 bases and J dropped 0 bases, with 10 bases sitting between them. The germline V gene encodes CDR1 SGHKS and CDR2 YYEKEE (reference sequence). CDR3 region: CASSLVPNLSYNEQFF. The CDR3 nucleotides are TGTGCCAGCAGCTTGGTCCCTAATCTCTCCTACAATGAGCAGTTCTTC.

Only one count was recorded for this clone. The chain carries TRBV19 and TRBJ1-2, with unresolved D. The CDR3 totals 14 residues. Germline assignment: CDR1 LNHDA and CDR2 SQIVND (reference sequence). Trimming removed 9 bases from V and 2 bases from J, with 16 bases in between. CDR3: CASFRTGRNYGYTF. In nucleotides, the CDR3 is TGTGCCAGCTTTAGGACGGGGAGAAACTATGGCTACACCTTC. Filled out from reference TRBV19 and TRBJ1-2, the complete variable domain reads DGGITQSPKYLFRKEGQNVTLSCEQNLNHDAMYWYRQDPGQGLRLIYYSQIVNDFQKGDIAEGYSVSREKKESFPLTVTSAQKNPTAFYLCASFRTGRNYGYTFGSGTRLTVV.

This chain joins TRBV6-5 and TRBJ2-5, with D maybe TRBD2 (6 bases). CDR1 and CDR2 from the germline V gene are MNHEY and SVGAGI. Trimming took off 9 bases at V and 3 bases at J, with 17 bases between the two ends. The CDR3 contains 14 residues. For the CDR3, the DNA is TGTGCCAGTACCCCGAGTAGCGGCAAAGAGACCCAGTACTTC. Protein sequence: CASTPSSGKETQYF.

V gene TRBV7-3 combines with J gene TRBJ2-1; D possibly corresponds to TRBD2 (5 bases). Germline lookup yields CDR1 SGHTA and CDR2 FQGTGA. The ends were cut back, 1 base at V and 0 bases at J, with 7 bases in the middle. The CDR3 is 15 amino acids. Written as DNA, the CDR3 is TGTGCCAGCAGCTTAAGAAGCGGCTCCTACAATGAGCAGTTCTTC. Protein sequence: CASSLRSGSYNEQFF. Using reference TRBV7-3 and TRBJ2-1 for the parts outside the CDR3, the full variable domain is GAGVSQTPSNKVTEKGKYVELRCDPISGHTALYWYRQSLGQGPEFLIYFQGTGAADDSGLPNDRFFAVRPEGSVSTLKIQRTERGDSAVYLCASSLRSGSYNEQFFGPGTRLTVL.

The chain couples TRBV2 to TRBJ2-7; possible D gene TRBD1, 6 bases. This CDR3 has 13 amino acids. Per the germline V gene, CDR1 is SNHLY and CDR2 is FYNNEI. V lost 11 bases and J lost 2, with 16 bases in between. This CDR3 is CAGQSQGPYEQYF. In nucleotides, the CDR3 is TGTGCCGGGCAGAGTCAGGGGCCCTACGAGCAGTACTTC. The full variable domain, in which reference TRBV2 and TRBJ2-7 provide the parts outside the CDR3, is EPEVTQTPSHQVTQMGQEVILRCVPISNHLYFYWYRQILGQKVEFLVSFYNNEISEKSEIFDDQFSVERPDGSNFTLKIRSTKLEDSAMYFCAGQSQGPYEQYFGPGTRLTVT.

This clone was found a few times. The rearrangement uses TRBV5-1 and TRBJ1-3; D unresolved. V shed 2 bases and J shed 0 bases, with 9 bases lying between them. CDR3 length: 15 residues. CDR1 is SGHRS, CDR2 YFSETQ, per germline. The CDR3 DNA follows: TGCGCCAGCAGCTTCGACTTTAACTCTGGAAACACCATATATTTT. Protein product: CASSFDFNSGNTIYF.

This clone was seen once. The rearrangement links TRBV11-2 to TRBJ2-7; 7 bases align to TRBD1. J lost 3 bases, V lost 3 bases, and 5 bases had no gene match. Germline assignment: CDR1 SGHAT and CDR2 FQNNGV. The CDR3 totals 14 residues. CDR3 bases: TGTGCCAGCAGCTTGTATACAGGGGACTACGAGCAGTACTTC. Amino acids: CASSLYTGDYEQYF.

The chain is built from TRBV12-3 or TRBV12-4 and TRBJ2-5; possibly TRBD1 for D (6 bases). The CDR3 covers 13 residues. V lost 3 bases, J lost 5 bases, and 10 bases lay in between. In DNA, the CDR3 is TGTGCCAGCAGTTTTGGGGGCAAGGAGACCCAGTACTTC. Protein sequence: CASSFGGKETQYF.